This T cell receptor beta chain was captured by sequencing in a study of sequential checkpoint blockade in melanoma. About the study: Patients were randomized 1:1 to nivolumab-then-ipilimumab or ipilimumab-then-nivolumab first-line. After both sequences, patients received maintenance nivolumab.

CDR1 is SEHNR and CDR2 is FQNEAQ in the germline V gene (reference sequence). V shed 2 bases, J shed 8 bases, and the junction held 12 bases outside the gene matches. This CDR3 has 18 amino acids. Sample treatment: randomized to nivolumab then ipilimumab (arm A) or the reverse (arm B). From thawed PBMCs, live CD3+CD8+ cells negative for CD19 and CD56 were sorted. Sequencing used immunoSEQ multiplex PCR; TCRdb keeps in-frame clones, though not all of them. The sample yields fewer than 11,000 clones, roughly 72% seen once. The source of this sequence is a human donor with melanoma. Here the sequenced sample was CD8+ T cells sorted from blood (inferred from file names), taken from a patient given nivolumab and ipilimumab in sequence. The chain joins TRBV7-9 to TRBJ2-1, with 13 bases fitting TRBD2. The CDR3 DNA reads as TGTGCCAGCAGCTTACCCCCCATACTAGCGGGGGGGCGCGATGAGCAGTTCTTC. Its protein product is CASSLPPILAGGRDEQFF.